The clone carrying this T cell receptor (beta chain) was seen more than once but under ten times. The antigen is not known. This sample was included in a study of T cell repertoires in cytomegalovirus infection. About the study: Selection of CMV epitopes for the study included recently identified HLA-C-restricted and well-studied HLA-B-restricted ones. CMV infection plus the matching HLA type was flagged by public TCR beta signatures. Notes on the study in general: HLA-C-restricted CMV-specific TCR beta clonotypes prevailed in the ex vivo response.

MiXCR, applied by TCRdb to the reads, yields one record per CDR3 protein. The repertoire has roughly 860,000 distinct CDR3 sequences, less than 35% of them found once; the top ten carry 9.5% to 15%. Germline lookup yields CDR1 MNHEY and CDR2 SMNVEV (reference sequence). Trimming took 8 bases from V and 7 from J, leaving 14 bases between them. The CDR3 spans 12 residues. This chain uses TRBV27 with TRBJ1-1; the D gene is possibly TRBD1 (6 bases). The sample in question was cultured CD8+ T cells from PBMCs, obtained from culture after CMV antigen stimulation. The sequence was obtained from a human donor in good health (CMV status not recorded). Some clones in this sample may be carry-over from other donors' samples. The CDR3 sequence is CASQQGSNEAFF. The CDR3 bases are TGTGCCAGCCAGCAGGGGAGTAATGAAGCTTTCTTT.